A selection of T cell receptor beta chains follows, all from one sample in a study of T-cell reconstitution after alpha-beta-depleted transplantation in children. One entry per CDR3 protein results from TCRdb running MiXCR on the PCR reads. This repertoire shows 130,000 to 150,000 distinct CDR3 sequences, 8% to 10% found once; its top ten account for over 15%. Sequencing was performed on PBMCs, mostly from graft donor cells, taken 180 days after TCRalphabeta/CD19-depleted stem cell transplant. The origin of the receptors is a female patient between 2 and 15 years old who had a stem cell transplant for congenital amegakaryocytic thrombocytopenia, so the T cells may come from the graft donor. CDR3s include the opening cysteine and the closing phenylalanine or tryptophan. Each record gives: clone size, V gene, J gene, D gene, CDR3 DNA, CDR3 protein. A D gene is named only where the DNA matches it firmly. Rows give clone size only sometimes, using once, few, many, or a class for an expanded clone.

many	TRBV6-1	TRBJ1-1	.	TGTGCCAGCAGTCGGCCTACCGGGACTGATGATCCTGAAGCTTTCTTT	CASSRPTGTDDPEAFF
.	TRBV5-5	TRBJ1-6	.	TGTGCCAGCAGCTTGGCCCCGCAGGGAGTTTCACCCCTCCACTTT	CASSLAPQGVSPLHF
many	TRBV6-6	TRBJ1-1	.	TGTGCCAGCAGTTATGGAGGGGAAGCTTTCTTT	CASSYGGEAFF
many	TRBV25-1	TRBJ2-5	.	TGTGCCAGCAGTAGAGTCGTGATTGAGAGAGAGACCCAGTACTTC	CASSRVVIERETQYF
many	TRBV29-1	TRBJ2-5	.	TGCAGCGTTGATGGTCTGGGGGTGATTCAAGAGACCCAGTACTTC	CSVDGLGVIQETQYF
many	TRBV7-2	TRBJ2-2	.	TGTGCCAGCAGCTGGGGGCGCGGGGGCGGCACCGGGGAGCTGTTTTTT	CASSWGRGGGTGELFF
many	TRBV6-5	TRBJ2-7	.	TGTGCCAGCAGTTCCAGTGGACCTGCTTACGAGCAGTACTTC	CASSSSGPAYEQYF
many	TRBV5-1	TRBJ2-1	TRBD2	TGCGCCAGCAGCTTGGTGTCGGCGGGAGGATTCGATGAGCAGTTCTTC	CASSLVSAGGFDEQFF
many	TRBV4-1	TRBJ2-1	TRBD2	TGCGCCAGCAGCCGGGACCGGGACTACTACAATGAGCAGTTCTTC	CASSRDRDYYNEQFF
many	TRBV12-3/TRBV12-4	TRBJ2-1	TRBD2	TGTGCCAGCAGTCCGGGACTAGCGGGGGGAAGAAATGAGCAGTTCTTC	CASSPGLAGGRNEQFF
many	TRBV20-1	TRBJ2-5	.	TGCAGTGCTAGTTTGGGACAAGAGACCCAGTACTTC	CSASLGQETQYF
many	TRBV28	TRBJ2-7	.	TGTGCCAGCAGCCTTACTAGCAAGCTGTACTTC	CASSLTSKLYF
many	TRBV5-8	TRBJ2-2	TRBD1	TGTGCCAGCAGCTCTCCGGGACAGGGATTCACCGGGGAGCTGTTTTTT	CASSSPGQGFTGELFF
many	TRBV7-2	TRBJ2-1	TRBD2	TGTGCCAGCAGCTTATGGGTAGCGGGAACCCCTTGGGATGAGCAGTTCTTC	CASSLWVAGTPWDEQFF
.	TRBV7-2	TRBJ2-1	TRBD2	TGTGCCAGCAGCTTAGGTGATGGGACTAGCGGGAACAATGAGCAGTTCTTC	CASSLGDGTSGNNEQFF
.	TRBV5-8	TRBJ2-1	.	TGTGCCAGCAGCTGGGGGGGCAGCCCCAATGAGCAGTTCTTC	CASSWGGSPNEQFF
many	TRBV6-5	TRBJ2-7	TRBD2	TGTGCCAGCAGTTATTCTAGCGGGTATACCTACGAGCAGTACTTC	CASSYSSGYTYEQYF
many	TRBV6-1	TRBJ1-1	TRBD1	TGTGCCAGCAGACGGACAGGGGGCACTGAAGCTTTCTTT	CASRRTGGTEAFF
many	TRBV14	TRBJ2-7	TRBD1	TGTGCCAGCAGCCTAGGACAGGGTGGAGGCGAGCAGTACTTC	CASSLGQGGGEQYF
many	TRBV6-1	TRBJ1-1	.	TGTGCCAGCAACTTACGGGGGAGAGGGACTGAAGCTTTCTTT	CASNLRGRGTEAFF
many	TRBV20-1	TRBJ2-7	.	TGCAGTGCTAGAGATTACGCGAGAGGGGACTACGAGCAGTACTTC	CSARDYARGDYEQYF
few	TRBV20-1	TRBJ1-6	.	TGCAGTGCTAGAGTAGGGAGCCAGGGCTCACCCCTCCACTTT	CSARVGSQGSPLHF
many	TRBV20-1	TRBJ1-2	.	TGCAGTGCTTCCCGGACGGCTAACTATGGCTACACCTTC	CSASRTANYGYTF
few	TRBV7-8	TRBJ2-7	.	TGTGCCAGCAGCGAGACTTTGCCTCCGATCGAGCAGTACTTC	CASSETLPPIEQYF
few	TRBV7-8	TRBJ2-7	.	TGTGCCAGCAGCCTCCGGGTTCTCCCCTACGAGCAGTACTTC	CASSLRVLPYEQYF
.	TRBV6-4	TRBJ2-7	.	TGTGCCCCAAACCTGGGGGGATCCTACGAGCAGTACTTC	CAPNLGGSYEQYF
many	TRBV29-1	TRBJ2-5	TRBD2	TGCAGCGTCGGTAGTAGCGGGAGCGAGACCCAGTACTTC	CSVGSSGSETQYF